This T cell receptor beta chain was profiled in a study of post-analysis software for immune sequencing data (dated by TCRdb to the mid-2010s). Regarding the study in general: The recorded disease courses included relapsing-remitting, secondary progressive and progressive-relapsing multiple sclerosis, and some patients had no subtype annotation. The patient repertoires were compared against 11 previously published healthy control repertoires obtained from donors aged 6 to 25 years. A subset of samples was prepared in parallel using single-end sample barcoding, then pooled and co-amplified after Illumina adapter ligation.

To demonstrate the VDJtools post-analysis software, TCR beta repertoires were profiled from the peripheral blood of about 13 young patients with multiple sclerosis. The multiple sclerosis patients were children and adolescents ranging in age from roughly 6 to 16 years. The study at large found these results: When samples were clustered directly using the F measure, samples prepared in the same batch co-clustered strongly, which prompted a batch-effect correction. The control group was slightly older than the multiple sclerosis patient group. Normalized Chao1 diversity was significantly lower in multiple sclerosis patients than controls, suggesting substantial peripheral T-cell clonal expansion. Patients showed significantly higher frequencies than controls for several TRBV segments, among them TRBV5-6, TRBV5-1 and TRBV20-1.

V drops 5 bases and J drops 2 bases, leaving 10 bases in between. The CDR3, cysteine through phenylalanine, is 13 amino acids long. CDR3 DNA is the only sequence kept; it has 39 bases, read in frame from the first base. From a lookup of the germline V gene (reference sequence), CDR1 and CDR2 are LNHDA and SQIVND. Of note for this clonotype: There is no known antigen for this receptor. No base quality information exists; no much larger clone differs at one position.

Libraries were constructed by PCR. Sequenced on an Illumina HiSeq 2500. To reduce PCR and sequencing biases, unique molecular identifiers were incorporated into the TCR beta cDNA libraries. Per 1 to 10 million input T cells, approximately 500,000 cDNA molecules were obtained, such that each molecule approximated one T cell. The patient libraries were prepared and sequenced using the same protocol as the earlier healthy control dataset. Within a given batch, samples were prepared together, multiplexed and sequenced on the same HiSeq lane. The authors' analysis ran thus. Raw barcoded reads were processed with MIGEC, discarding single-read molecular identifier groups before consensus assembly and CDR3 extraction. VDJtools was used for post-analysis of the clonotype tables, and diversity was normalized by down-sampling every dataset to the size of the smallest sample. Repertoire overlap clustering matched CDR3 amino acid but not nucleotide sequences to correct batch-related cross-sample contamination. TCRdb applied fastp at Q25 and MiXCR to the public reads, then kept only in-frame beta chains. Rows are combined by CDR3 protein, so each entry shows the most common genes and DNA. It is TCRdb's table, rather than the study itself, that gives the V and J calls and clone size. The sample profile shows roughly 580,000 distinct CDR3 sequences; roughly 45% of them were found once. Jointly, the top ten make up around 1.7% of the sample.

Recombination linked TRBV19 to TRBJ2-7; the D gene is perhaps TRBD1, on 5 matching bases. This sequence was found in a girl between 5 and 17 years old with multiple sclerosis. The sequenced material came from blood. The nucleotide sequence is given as TGTGCCAGTAGTGTAACAGGCACCTACGAGCAGTACTTC. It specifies CASSVTGTYEQYF.